This is a list of T cell receptor beta chains from one sample in a study of tumor-infiltrating lymphocytes in primary liver carcinoma. One entry per CDR3 protein results from TCRdb running MiXCR on the multiplex PCR reads. The data show 25,000 to 30,000 distinct CDR3 sequences, around 84% seen once. Sequenced: liver tumor tissue from sampling region 3. These TCRs come from a middle-aged man with primary liver carcinoma and hepatitis B virus infection. Each CDR3 is given with its conserved first and last residue. The D gene is left open where the match is weak. Clone size is shown for a subset of rows, as once, few, many or a class of expanded clone.

v_call	d_call	clone_size	j_call	cdr3_length	cdr3_nt	cdr3_aa
TRBV28	.	.	TRBJ2-1	13	TGTGCCAGCAGTATATGGGGAGTACATGAGCAGTTCTTC	CASSIWGVHEQFF
TRBV6-1	.	.	TRBJ2-7	14	TGTGCCCCAAAACACATCGGGAGCTACCACGAGCAGTACTTC	CAPKHIGSYHEQYF
TRBV6-5	.	.	TRBJ2-1	15	TGTACCAGCAGTTTCCTGACAGAGTCCTACAATGAGCAGTTCTTC	CTSSFLTESYNEQFF
TRBV4-3	TRBD2	medium-sized	TRBJ2-1	16	TGCGCCAGCAGCCAAGACGGACTAGCGGCATACAATGAGCAGTTCTTC	CASSQDGLAAYNEQFF
TRBV4-1	.	.	TRBJ2-7	16	TGCGCCAGCAGCCAATCCCTAACGGAGCCACTTTACGAGAAGCACTTC	CASSQSLTEPLYEKHF
TRBV12-3/TRBV12-4	.	.	TRBJ1-1	11	TGTGCCAACACCCAATATGCTGAAACTTTCTTT	CANTQYAETFF
TRBV11-2	.	.	TRBJ1-4	15	TGTGCCAGCAACTTAGACGTGTTCGCTAATGAAAAGCTGTTTTTT	CASNLDVFANEKLFF
TRBV11-2	.	.	TRBJ2-4	18	TGTGCGAGCAGCCCACCTGGGGCTTCCACTGTGGCCAAAAACATTCAGTACTTC	CASSPPGASTVAKNIQYF
TRBV6-1	.	once	TRBJ2-2	14	TGTGCCAGCAGGGGGACTGGGGGCACCGGGAAGCTGTTTTTT	CASRGTGGTGKLFF
TRBV20-1	.	.	TRBJ1-1	14	TGCAGTGGCCTAAAGAGAGCTTTGAACACTGAAGCTTTCTTT	CSGLKRALNTEAFF
TRBV25-1	.	.	TRBJ1-1	13	TGTGCCTGCGGGGGACCCTCGAACACTGAAGCTTTCTTT	CACGGPSNTEAFF
TRBV29-1	.	.	TRBJ2-1	16	TGCAGCGTCGCCACGCTTCGGCCCTGGTCCAGTCGAAAGCAGTTCTTC	CSVATLRPWSSRKQFF
TRBV5-6	TRBD1	.	TRBJ2-6	18	TGTGCCAGCAGCCTACCTGGGACAGGGAGAATTGGGGCCAACGTCCAGACTTTC	CASSLPGTGRIGANVQTF
TRBV11-2	.	.	TRBJ2-5	16	TGTGCTAGCAGCCAAACTCCTGGAGGGTGGAAGGAGAGCCAGTACTTC	CASSQTPGGWKESQYF
TRBV7-9	.	.	TRBJ2-1	17	TGTGCCGGTAGCTTATCATATCAGGGGCCTAAAACAAATGAGCAGTTCTTC	CAGSLSYQGPKTNEQFF
TRBV7-8	TRBD2	.	TRBJ2-5	16	TGTGCCATCAGCTTAGAAATAGCGGGAGCTCAAGAGACCCAGTACTTC	CAISLEIAGAQETQYF
TRBV11-2	.	.	TRBJ2-1	14	TGTGCCAGCAGCTTATACCTGCTAGTTAGTGTTCAGTTCTTC	CASSLYLLVSVQFF
TRBV28	.	few	TRBJ1-5	14	TGTGCCAGCAGCGGACAGTATGGCAATCAGCCCCAGCATTTT	CASSGQYGNQPQHF
TRBV11-2	TRBD1	.	TRBJ2-7	16	TGTGCCAGCGGCTTCATACAGGGGGCCATACATGACGAGAAGTACTTC	CASGFIQGAIHDEKYF
TRBV30	.	.	TRBJ1-5	13	TGTGCCTGGGGCCTAAAAGGCAATAAGCCCCAACATTTT	CAWGLKGNKPQHF
TRBV14	.	.	TRBJ2-2	16	TGTGCCAGCAGCCATAGAAGGAGGGGACTCACTGGGGAGCTGTTTTTT	CASSHRRRGLTGELFF
TRBV6-5	.	.	TRBJ2-3	17	TGTGCCAGCCACGAACAAGACGGGAAGAAGGAGACAGATACGCAGTATTTT	CASHEQDGKKETDTQYF
TRBV5-1	TRBD2	.	TRBJ2-7	13	TGCGCCAGCGAGAGCGGGAGTGGCTACGAGCAATACTTC	CASESGSGYEQYF
TRBV4-1	TRBD1	few	TRBJ2-1	17	TGCACTAGCAGCCAGGGGACAGGGAGGAGCTCCTACAATGAGCAGTTCTTC	CTSSQGTGRSSYNEQFF
TRBV2	.	few	TRBJ2-2	11	TGTGCCAGCACTGAAACAACGGAGCTGTTTTTT	CASTETTELFF
TRBV11-2	.	.	TRBJ2-3	13	TGTGCCGGCAGCTACAGAACGGCAGATGCACAGTATTTT	CAGSYRTADAQYF
TRBV4-3	.	once	TRBJ2-2	13	TGCGCCAGTAGCCAAGATTTGTGGGTGGAGCTGTTTTTT	CASSQDLWVELFF
TRBV10-2	.	.	TRBJ2-7	14	TGCGCCAGCAGTGAGCCTCTTCGAACCTACGAGCAGTACTTC	CASSEPLRTYEQYF
TRBV29-1	.	.	TRBJ2-5	13	TGCAGCGCCGAGGGGGGTGGATCGGAGACCCAGTACTTC	CSAEGGGSETQYF
TRBV4-1	.	.	TRBJ1-6	16	TGTGCCAGCAGCCACCACCTACATGGGGCGGACTCACCCCTCCACTTT	CASSHHLHGADSPLHF
TRBV4-1	.	.	TRBJ2-3	18	TGCGCCAGCAACCAGGTGACTATCGGGAGTGTATACACAGATACGCAGTATTTT	CASNQVTIGSVYTDTQYF
TRBV11-2	TRBD2	.	TRBJ2-5	18	TGTGCCAGCAGCTTAGATCAGTGGTCTAGCGGGAGGGGAGAGACCCAGTACTTC	CASSLDQWSSGRGETQYF
TRBV4-1	.	.	TRBJ2-3	16	TGCGCCAGCAGCCAAGACGGGAAAGTTAGCACAGATAGGCAGTATTTT	CASSQDGKVSTDRQYF
TRBV12-3/TRBV12-4	.	.	TRBJ1-6	14	TGCGACAGCAGTTCTACAGTGGGAAATTCGCCCCTCCACTTT	CDSSSTVGNSPLHF
TRBV6-1	.	many	TRBJ2-7	14	TGTGCCAGCAGTGGGCAGGTAATGAGTTACGAGCAGTACTTC	CASSGQVMSYEQYF
TRBV6-1	TRBD1	.	TRBJ2-1	15	TGTGCCAGCAGTGTCTCCGGGGACAGGGTTAGTGAGCAGTTCTTC	CASSVSGDRVSEQFF
TRBV6-5	TRBD1	.	TRBJ2-7	14	TGCGCCAGCCCCACCGGGACAGGGTATAACGAGCTGTACTTC	CASPTGTGYNELYF
TRBV11-3	.	.	TRBJ1-1	12	TGTGCCAACAGAGAGGGAAACACTGAAACTTTCTTT	CANREGNTETFF
TRBV5-4	.	.	TRBJ2-3	13	TGTGCCAGCAGCTTGAGTCTGTCAGATATGCGGTATTTT	CASSLSLSDMRYF
TRBV11-2	TRBD2	.	TRBJ2-5	16	TGTGCCAGCAGCCGGACTCCTGGCGGGGGGAAAGTGACCCGGTACTTC	CASSRTPGGGKVTRYF
TRBV4-3	.	.	TRBJ2-7	16	TGTGCCAGCAGCCAAGAACTGGGCCTCCACCCCTACGAGCAGTACTTC	CASSQELGLHPYEQYF
TRBV29-1	.	.	TRBJ1-2	13	TGCAGCGTCGAAGGGGGTCCAATGCATGGGCACACCTTC	CSVEGGPMHGHTF
TRBV11-2	.	.	TRBJ2-1	14	TGTGCCAACAGCTCCCCCCCCCGTAACAATGAGCTGTTTTTC	CANSSPPRNNELFF
TRBV6-2/TRBV6-3	.	few	TRBJ2-1	14	TGTGCCAGCGGTTACGGGCCTTATAGCAGGGAGCAGCTCTTC	CASGYGPYSREQLF
TRBV29-1	.	.	TRBJ1-2	15	TGCAGCGTTGAAAAGGGTGAAGAGGGAAGTAATGGCCACACCTTC	CSVEKGEEGSNGHTF
TRBV28	.	many	TRBJ1-5	13	TGTGCCAGCAGTTTAACCCTTAGTCAGCCCCAGCATTTT	CASSLTLSQPQHF
TRBV12-3/TRBV12-4	TRBD1	many	TRBJ1-6	16	TGTGCCAGCAGTTCAATGGGGACAGGGTTCAATTCACCCCTCCACTTT	CASSSMGTGFNSPLHF
TRBV7-9	.	.	TRBJ1-2	16	TGTGCCAGCAGACCTGATGGCAGGCTGTCCCAGTATGGCTACACCTTC	CASRPDGRLSQYGYTF
TRBV6-5	TRBD2	.	TRBJ2-2	15	TGTGCCAGCAGGGGGACTAGCGGGAGTCTTGGGAAGCCGCTTTTT	CASRGTSGSLGKPLF
TRBV7-2	TRBD2	.	TRBJ2-7	15	TGTGCCAGCAGCGCTTATAGCGGGGGGATAAGTGAGCAGTATTTC	CASSAYSGGISEQYF
TRBV7-9	.	.	TRBJ2-1	17	TGTGCCAGCAGTTTACCATATCAGAGGCCTAAAACGAATGATCAGTTCTTC	CASSLPYQRPKTNDQFF
TRBV10-3	.	.	TRBJ2-1	12	TGTGTCATCAATGAGTCGGGACAAGAGCAGTTCTTC	CVINESGQEQFF
TRBV6-6	.	.	TRBJ2-7	15	TGTGCCACCAGTTACTCCGGGAAACCTACCTACGTGCAGTACTTC	CATSYSGKPTYVQYF